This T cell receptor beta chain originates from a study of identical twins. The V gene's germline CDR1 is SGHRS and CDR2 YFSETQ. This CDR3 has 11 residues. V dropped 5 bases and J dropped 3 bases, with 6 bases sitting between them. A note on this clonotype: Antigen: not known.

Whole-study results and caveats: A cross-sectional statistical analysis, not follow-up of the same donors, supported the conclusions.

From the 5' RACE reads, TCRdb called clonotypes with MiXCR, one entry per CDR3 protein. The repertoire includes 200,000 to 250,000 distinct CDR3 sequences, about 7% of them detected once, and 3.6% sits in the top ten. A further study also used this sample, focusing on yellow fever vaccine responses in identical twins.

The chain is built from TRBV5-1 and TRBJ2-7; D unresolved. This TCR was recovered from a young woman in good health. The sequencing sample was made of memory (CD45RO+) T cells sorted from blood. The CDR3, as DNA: TGCGCCAGCAGGGCGAGCTACGAGCAGTACTTC. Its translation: CASRASYEQYF.